This T cell receptor (beta chain) was captured by sequencing in a study of cytomegalovirus exposure and HLA in healthy donors. Overall study findings and caveats: Cytomegalovirus-associated status was assigned to approximately 160 TCR beta chains. In a later analysis, a missense DCLRE1C variant was linked to TCR beta V- and J-gene trimming. Many donors carried some public TCRs, although rarity characterized most TCR sequences. Later on, analysis showed that most CMV-associated TCR beta chains appeared to be HLA-restricted.

The CDR3 extends over 14 amino acids. Per germline, CDR1 LNHDA and CDR2 SQIVND (reference sequence). The V segment lost 6 bases and the J segment 3 bases; nucleotides outside the gene matches: 7. A remark on this clone: Its antigen is still unknown.

Both 60 Vbeta primers and 13 Jbeta primers went into the PCR. Clones were sequenced by immunoSEQ multiplex PCR, and TCRdb holds only the in-frame ones, with some missing. The data show 95,000 to 150,000 clones, 81% seen once. The chain uses TRBV19 and TRBJ1-2; the match to TRBD1 covers 7 bases. Sequencing input: PBMCs. This sequence was found in a woman in her 30s in good health and CMV-seronegative. CDR3 coding DNA: TGTGCCAGTAGAAAGGGGGCGCAACACTATGGCTACACCTTC. This codes for CASRKGAQHYGYTF. Full variable domain (outside the CDR3, taken from reference TRBV19 and TRBJ1-2): DGGITQSPKYLFRKEGQNVTLSCEQNLNHDAMYWYRQDPGQGLRLIYYSQIVNDFQKGDIAEGYSVSREKKESFPLTVTSAQKNPTAFYLCASRKGAQHYGYTFGSGTRLTVV.